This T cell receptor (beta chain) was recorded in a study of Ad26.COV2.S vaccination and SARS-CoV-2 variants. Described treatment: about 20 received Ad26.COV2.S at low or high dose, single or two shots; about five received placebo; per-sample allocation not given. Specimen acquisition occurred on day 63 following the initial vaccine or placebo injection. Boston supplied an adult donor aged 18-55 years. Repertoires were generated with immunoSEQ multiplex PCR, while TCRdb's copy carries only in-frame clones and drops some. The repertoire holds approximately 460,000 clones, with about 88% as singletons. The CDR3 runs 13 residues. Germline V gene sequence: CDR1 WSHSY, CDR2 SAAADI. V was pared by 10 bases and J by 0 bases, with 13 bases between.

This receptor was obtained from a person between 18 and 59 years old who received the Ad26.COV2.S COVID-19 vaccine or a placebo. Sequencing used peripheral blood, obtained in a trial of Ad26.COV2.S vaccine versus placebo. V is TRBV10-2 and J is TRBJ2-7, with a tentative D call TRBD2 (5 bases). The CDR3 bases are TGCGCCACCCGGGAAGTCTACTCCTACGAGCAGTACTTC. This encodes CATREVYSYEQYF.